This TCR beta chain was retrieved from a study of T cell changes during pregnancy in multiple sclerosis. Data came from immunoSEQ multiplex PCR; TCRdb stores just in-frame clones and leaves some out. The sample contains 85,000 to 90,000 clones, over 85% of which appear only once. V was pared by 4 bases and J by 1 base, with 7 bases of the junction left unmatched. In germline, CDR1 is SGHRS, CDR2 YFSETQ. This CDR3 is built from 16 residues. The TCR was taken from a female donor in good health, enrolled as a control in a pregnancy study. Sequencing used peripheral blood, obtained after pregnancy. The V and J genes are TRBV5-1 and TRBJ1-1; TRBD1 matches 10 bases. The CDR3 reads CASSPGTGASNTEAFF. CDR3 nucleotide sequence: TGCGCCAGCAGCCCCGGGACAGGGGCTTCGAACACTGAAGCTTTCTTT. Based on the CDR3 plus reference TRBV5-1 and TRBJ1-1, the full variable domain is KAGVTQTPRYLIKTRGQQVTLSCSPISGHRSVSWYQQTPGQGLQFLFEYFSETQRNKGNFPGRFSGRQFSNSRSEMNVSTLELGDSALYLCASSPGTGASNTEAFFGQGTRLTVV.